The 29 T cell receptor beta chains listed next were all sequenced from one sample in a study of T cell responses to AZD1222 COVID-19 vaccine. Clones were read by immunoSEQ multiplex PCR, and TCRdb kept only the in-frame ones, dropping some. The table has about 140,000 clones, approximately 90% seen once. The sample in question was peripheral blood, obtained on day 0 of AZD1222 vaccination. Receptors were obtained from an adult in good health.

The genes are TRBV6-5 and TRBJ1-5; D not resolved. Germline V gene sequence: CDR1 MNHEY, CDR2 SVGAGI. This CDR3 region has 14 residues. V was clipped by 2 bases and J by 2 bases, with 7 bases between them. The CDR3 DNA follows: TGTGCCAGCAGTTACGGGGTTGGCAATCAGCCCCAGCATTTT. Amino acid sequence: CASSYGVGNQPQHF.

The rearrangement links TRBV5-1 to TRBJ2-1; 7 nucleotides line up with TRBD2. V shed 0 bases, J shed 7 bases, and the junction held 10 bases outside the gene matches. The germline CDR1 and CDR2 sequences are SGHRS and YFSETQ. CDR3 length equals 16 residues. The CDR3 bases are TGCGCCAGCAGCTTGGCCCAGGCTAGCGGTGGAAATGAGCAGTTCTTC. This translates into CASSLAQASGGNEQFF. Together with reference TRBV5-1 and TRBJ2-1, the CDR3 gives the full variable domain: KAGVTQTPRYLIKTRGQQVTLSCSPISGHRSVSWYQQTPGQGLQFLFEYFSETQRNKGNFPGRFSGRQFSNSRSEMNVSTLELGDSALYLCASSLAQASGGNEQFFGPGTRLTVL.

This chain links TRBV5-5 with TRBJ1-3, with D uncertain. Per the germline V gene, CDR1 is SGHKS and CDR2 is YYEKEE (reference sequence). This CDR3 has 13 residues. V was clipped by 4 bases and J by 1 base, with 6 bases between them. The CDR3, as DNA: TGTGCCAGCAGCCTGGGGTCTGGAAACACCATATATTTT. Its translation: CASSLGSGNTIYF.

The V gene is TRBV12-5, the J gene TRBJ2-3; a possible D gene is TRBD2 (6 bases). Per the germline V gene, CDR1 is LGHNT and CDR2 is FRNRAP. The CDR3 totals 19 residues. V lost 0 bases, J lost 6 bases, and 25 bases lay in between. The CDR3 DNA sequence: TGTGCTAGTGGTTTGGTACGGTGGCGGGGAGGTGTCAGGTCGGATACGCAGTATTTT. The encoded protein is CASGLVRWRGGVRSDTQYF.

The chain has TRBV10-3 and TRBJ2-1, with D perhaps matching TRBD1 (6 bases). V was cut by 4 bases and J by 9 bases, with 16 bases left in between. CDR1 and CDR2 from the germline V gene are ENHRY and SYGVKD. This CDR3 comprises 14 residues. The CDR3 protein is CAISGGQGSTEQFF. The DNA of the CDR3 is TGTGCCATCAGTGGAGGTCAGGGGAGCACTGAGCAGTTCTTC.

Of note for this clone: Germline is not matched at one junction end, which may reflect a read error. The genes are TRBV13 and TRBJ2-1; a possible D gene is TRBD1 (6 bases). The length of the CDR3 is 14 residues. The germline gives CDR1 PRHDT, CDR2 FYEKMQ (reference sequence). The DNA of the CDR3 is TGTGCCAGCAACTTAAGAGGGGGTTGGAATGAGCAGTTCTTC. Protein sequence: CASNLRGGWNEQFF. Using reference TRBV13 and TRBJ2-1 for the parts outside the CDR3, the full variable domain is AAGVIQSPRHLIKEKRETATLKCYPIPRHDTVYWYQQGPGQDPQFLISFYEKMQSDKGSIPDRFSAQQFSDYHSELNMSSLELGDSALYFCASNLRGGWNEQFFGPGTRLTVL.

The V call is TRBV9, the J call TRBJ1-2, with a weak D call TRBD1 (5 bases). Looked up from germline, CDR1 is SGDLS and CDR2 is YYNGEE. The CDR3 totals 14 residues. Trimming removed 6 bases from V and 3 bases from J, with 15 bases in between. CDR3 loop: CASTSGPVDYGYTF. In DNA form, the CDR3 reads TGTGCCAGCACCTCAGGGCCCGTGGACTATGGCTACACCTTC.

The DNA of the CDR3 is TGTGCCACGACAGTTTTTGGCGCCGGGGAGCTGTTTTTT. It translates to CATTVFGAGELFF. This chain links TRBV19 with TRBJ2-2; TRBD1 is a possible D gene (5 bases). The CDR3 is made up of 13 amino acids. Between the trimmed V and J ends, which lost 10 bases and 6 bases, there was a span of 15 bases. The germline CDR1 and CDR2 sequences are LNHDA and SQIVND (reference sequence).

V usage is TRBV2 and J usage is TRBJ2-2; the D is unclear. From germline, CDR1 is SNHLY and CDR2 FYNNEI. Deletions cut 7 bases from V and 0 bases from J, with 6 bases between. The CDR3 is made up of 13 amino acids. CDR3 nucleotides: TGTGCCAGCATTCCAGCGAACACCGGGGAGCTGTTTTTT. It encodes CASIPANTGELFF.

This clone showed up just once. The J gene is TRBJ2-7, the V gene TRBV28, with TRBD1 matching 8 bases. The CDR3 loop spans 15 amino acids. Germline values: CDR1 MDHEN, CDR2 SYDVKM. With 8 bases clipped from V and 1 base from J, the junction kept 10 bases outside the gene matches. The CDR3 here is CASLSGQELSYEQYF. CDR3 DNA sequence: TGTGCCAGCCTTTCGGGACAGGAGTTGTCCTACGAGCAGTACTTC. Full variable domain (rest looked up from reference TRBV28 and TRBJ2-7): DVKVTQSSRYLVKRTGEKVFLECVQDMDHENMFWYRQDPGLGLRLIYFSYDVKMKEKGDIPEGYSVSREKKERFSLILESASTNQTSMYLCASLSGQELSYEQYFGPGTRLTVT.

The gene calls are TRBV7-2 and TRBJ1-1, with unresolved D. Germline loops: CDR1 SGHTA, CDR2 FQGNSA. The length of the CDR3 is 14 residues. V gave up 7 bases and J gave up 4 bases, with 16 bases separating them. CDR3 DNA: TGTGCCAGCACTCCCGTTTTGAAGGTCACTGAAGCTTTCTTT. It is translated as CASTPVLKVTEAFF.

The rearrangement uses TRBV5-4 and TRBJ1-1, with D perhaps TRBD1 (5 bases). Germline CDR1 is SGHNT and CDR2 is YYREEE (reference sequence). Trimming shortened V by 5 bases and J by 7 bases, and 15 bases separated the two germline ends. The CDR3 length is 13 residues. The CDR3 DNA reads as TGTGCCAGCAGGGTTGGCCAGGGCCTTGAAGCTTTCTTT. Translated, it gives CASRVGQGLEAFF.

The gene calls are TRBV7-8 and TRBJ2-7, with D unresolved. The CDR3 extends over 14 amino acids. Looked up from germline, CDR1 is SGHVS and CDR2 is FQNEAQ. V shed 1 base and J shed 5 bases, with 12 bases lying between them. CDR3 nucleotides: TGTGCCAGCAGCTTAGGAGCCATCGAGGACGAGCAGTACTTC. It codes for CASSLGAIEDEQYF.

V gene TRBV6-1 combines with J gene TRBJ1-2; the D gene is possibly TRBD1 (6 bases). CDR3 size: 17 residues. Germline-derived CDR1 and CDR2 are MNHNS and SASEGT. Deletions cut 3 bases from V and 5 bases from J, with 22 bases between. The CDR3 DNA is TGTGCCAGCAGTGACTTTACCGGGACACTTCGAACTTATGGCTACACCTTC. This sequence encodes CASSDFTGTLRTYGYTF.

The chain employs TRBV5-1 and TRBJ2-7, with D perhaps TRBD1 (6 bases). CDR3 length equals 15 residues. In germline, CDR1 is SGHRS, CDR2 YFSETQ. V lost 0 bases and J 3 bases, leaving 13 bases between the germline ends. CDR3 region: CASSLAGDTSYEQYF. In DNA, the CDR3 is TGCGCCAGCAGCTTGGCCGGGGACACTAGCTACGAGCAGTACTTC.

V gene TRBV2 combines with J gene TRBJ2-7, with unresolved D. The CDR3 covers 13 residues. Trimming removed 4 bases at V and 2 bases at J, with 9 bases between. CDR1 and CDR2 from the germline V gene are SNHLY and FYNNEI. In nucleotides, the CDR3 is TGTGCCAGCAGTGCCGGTGTTACCTACGAGCAGTACTTC. Residues: CASSAGVTYEQYF.

The rearrangement joins TRBV29-1 to TRBJ2-2, with TRBD2 matching 8 bases. The CDR3 is 14 amino acids. Losses at the gene ends were 6 bases for V and 4 bases for J; bases not matched to a gene: 7. Germline-derived CDR1 and CDR2 are SQVTM and ANQGSEA. CDR3 amino acids: CSVPGLGRTGELFF. CDR3 coding DNA: TGCAGCGTACCGGGACTAGGTCGCACCGGGGAGCTGTTTTTT.

V and J are TRBV5-1 and TRBJ1-5; 10 positions match TRBD1. J gave up 5 bases and V 4 bases, and 6 bases lay outside the gene matches. Germline CDR1 SGHRS, CDR2 YFSETQ. The CDR3 totals 15 residues. CDR3 in amino acids: CASSPGTGVHQPQHF. The CDR3 bases are TGCGCCAGCAGCCCAGGGACAGGGGTTCATCAGCCCCAGCATTTT.

The chain recombines TRBV3-1 (or the pseudogene TRBV3-2) with TRBJ2-1; the D call may be TRBD1 or TRBD2 (5 bases each). Germline V gene sequence: CDR1 LGHDT, CDR2 YNNKEL (reference sequence). The CDR3 covers 15 residues. Trimming stripped 4 bases from V and 9 bases from J, with 19 bases between. The CDR3 coding sequence is TGTGCCAGCAGCCGCGACGGTGGGGGATCGACTGAGCAGTTCTTC. The encoded protein is CASSRDGGGSTEQFF.

DNA of the CDR3: TGTGCCAGTAGTGCGTCAGGGAGCCCCTCCTACAATGAGCAGTTCTTC. Encoded protein: CASSASGSPSYNEQFF. This rearrangement joins TRBV19 to TRBJ2-1; D might be TRBD1 or TRBD2, each matching 5 bases. With 5 bases removed from V and 0 bases from J, the gap between germline ends came to 14 bases. Germline CDR1 reads LNHDA; CDR2 reads SQIVND (reference sequence). CDR3 length equals 16 residues. Filled out from reference TRBV19 and TRBJ2-1, the complete variable domain reads DGGITQSPKYLFRKEGQNVTLSCEQNLNHDAMYWYRQDPGQGLRLIYYSQIVNDFQKGDIAEGYSVSREKKESFPLTVTSAQKNPTAFYLCASSASGSPSYNEQFFGPGTRLTVL.

The genes are TRBV4-1 and TRBJ1-1; 10 nucleotides align to TRBD1. The germline V gene encodes CDR1 MGHRA and CDR2 YSYEKL. The CDR3 is 16 amino acids. The V gene end was trimmed by 1 base and the J gene end by 7 bases; junction bases not matched to a gene: 9. CDR3 residues: CASSQGDRGRINEAFF. CDR3 nucleotides: TGCGCCAGCAGCCAAGGGGACAGGGGCAGAATAAATGAAGCTTTCTTT.

The J gene is TRBJ2-3, the V gene TRBV3-1 (or the pseudogene TRBV3-2); perhaps TRBD2 as D (6 bases). The CDR3 sequence is 15 residues long. Per germline, CDR1 LGHDT and CDR2 YNNKEL (reference sequence). The V end lost 5 bases, the J end lost 2 bases, and 14 bases lay between the germline ends. CDR3 loop: CASSAHPGVTDTQYF. The DNA for the CDR3 is TGTGCCAGCAGCGCTCACCCGGGGGTCACAGATACGCAGTATTTT.

About this clone itself: One end of the junction is discordant with germline, which a read error may explain. This chain uses TRBV15 with TRBJ2-5; 7 bases fit TRBD2. CDR3 size: 13 residues. CDR1 and CDR2 from the germline V gene are LNHNV and YYDKDF (reference sequence). The CDR3 DNA follows: TGTGCCACCAGCAGAGCGGCGGGAGAGCCCCAGTACTTC. Translated, it gives CATSRAAGEPQYF. Complete variable domain (other parts from reference TRBV15 and TRBJ2-5): DAMVIQNPRYQVTQFGKPVTLSCSQTLNHNVMYWYQQKSSQAPKLLFHYYDKDFNNEADTPDNFQSRRPNTSFCFLDIRSPGLGDTAMYLCATSRAAGEPQYFGPGTRLLVL.

J is TRBJ2-5 and V is TRBV7-8; the match to TRBD2 covers 11 bases. The V segment lost 1 base and the J segment 5 bases; nucleotides outside the gene matches: 9. Germline values: CDR1 SGHVS, CDR2 FQNEAQ. This CDR3 has 17 amino acids. The CDR3 here is CASSLGRSGGAHETQYF. Written as DNA, the CDR3 is TGTGCCAGCAGCTTAGGGCGTAGCGGGGGGGCCCATGAGACCCAGTACTTC.

This clone was recorded only once. V usage is TRBV4-3 and J usage is TRBJ2-1; TRBD2 aligns across 12 bases. J lost 1 base, V lost 5 bases, and 6 bases had no gene match. The CDR3 sequence is 17 residues long. Germline assignment: CDR1 LGHNA and CDR2 YSLEER. This CDR3 is CASSSGLAGPSYNEQFF. The DNA for the CDR3 is TGCGCCAGCAGCTCAGGACTAGCGGGACCTTCCTACAATGAGCAGTTCTTC.

J is TRBJ2-7 and V is TRBV7-8; unclear D gene. CDR1 is SGHVS, CDR2 FQNEAQ, per germline. The CDR3 extends over 13 amino acids. Trimming took 1 base from V and 3 from J, leaving 7 bases between them. DNA for the CDR3: TGTGCCAGCAGCTTAGGACCGATCTACGAGCAGTACTTC. Its translation is CASSLGPIYEQYF.

This clone was observed a few times. Here the CDR3 reads CASSPRQTGANVLTF. The CDR3 coding sequence is TGTGCCAGCAGCCCCCGACAGACTGGGGCCAACGTCCTGACTTTC. J is TRBJ2-6 and V is TRBV7-2; D is possibly TRBD1 (5 bases). V was trimmed by 5 bases and J by 2 bases, leaving 10 bases between them. Germline V gene sequence: CDR1 SGHTA, CDR2 FQGNSA. This CDR3 is 15 amino acids long.

The genes are TRBV7-2 and TRBJ2-1; unclear D gene. This CDR3 comprises 11 residues. The germline gives CDR1 SGHTA, CDR2 FQGNSA. The germline V and J ends were trimmed by 5 bases and 9 bases, with 8 bases remaining between them. CDR3 DNA sequence: TGTGCCAGCAGCCCAGGTCGTGAGCAGTTCTTC. This gives the protein CASSPGREQFF.

V is TRBV11-2 and J is TRBJ2-1, with 8 bases matching TRBD2. The CDR3 extends over 18 amino acids. CDR1 and CDR2 from the germline V gene are SGHAT and FQNNGV. V was pared by 0 bases and J by 4 bases, with 11 bases of the junction left unmatched. CDR3 coding DNA: TGTGCCAGCAGCTTAGATTCCCGGGAGGGCCCAGTGTACAATGAGCAGTTCTTC. Residues: CASSLDSREGPVYNEQFF.